The sequence of this T cell receptor beta chain was determined in a study of a mutant IDH1 vaccine in newly diagnosed glioma. Germline V gives CDR1 SGDLS, CDR2 YYNGEE. This CDR3 comprises 15 residues. Trimming removed 1 base from V and 2 bases from J, with 11 bases in between. Concerning this clone: Its antigen is still unknown.

Profiled with immunoSEQ multiplex PCR; TCRdb holds only in-frame clones, not every one. The table has around 53,000 clones, approximately 88% seen once. Time point here: week 47, end of study. Every vaccine dose comprised 300 ug of mutant IDH1 20-mer peptide plus topical imiquimod. The astrocytomas were IDH1-mutant, ATRX-negative, and WHO grade 3 or 4. The V gene is TRBV9, the J gene TRBJ2-3; perhaps TRBD2 as D (6 bases). The clonotype originates from a woman aged 25 to 39 with glioma. Some clones in this sample may be carry-over from other donors' samples. The sample here was PBMCs, taken from a glioma patient whose treatment included an IDH1 peptide vaccine. This CDR3 reads CASSVKGLFTDTQYF. CDR3 bases: TGTGCCAGCAGCGTAAAGGGACTCTTCACAGATACGCAGTATTTT.